Presented here are 18 T cell receptor beta chains from one specimen sequenced in a study of blood T cell repertoires in COVID-19 (dated by TCRdb to 2019 to 2021). To prepare the library, the immunoSEQ multiplex PCR assay was applied. Entries here come from immuneACCESS through TCRdb and include only in-frame sequences with V and J called. Some clones fail to appear in such tables; in the studies checked, an unresolved V gene covers under half of the shortfall, and the cause of the remainder is unknown. This sample is represented by a few hundred thousand clones; roughly 86% of them were singletons. The biggest ten clones account for almost 9.5% of the sample. The material sequenced was PBMCs or T cells enriched from blood (not recorded which). The receptor set was obtained from a woman aged 25 to 39 who had recovered from COVID-19.

The chain links TRBV28 to TRBJ1-2; TRBD1 matches at 8 bases. J was trimmed by 10 bases and V by 8 bases; bases with no gene match: 18. Germline V gene sequence: CDR1 MDHEN, CDR2 SYDVKM. The CDR3 runs 15 residues. In DNA, the CDR3 is TGTGCCAGCGGGAAATTCAGGGGGCGGTTCGTTGACTACACCTTC. Translation: CASGKFRGRFVDYTF.

This rearrangement joins TRBV5-1 to TRBJ2-1, with D tentatively TRBD2 (6 bases). Germline V gene sequence: CDR1 SGHRS, CDR2 YFSETQ. This CDR3 comprises 16 residues. Trimming pared 0 bases from V and 8 bases from J, leaving 18 bases between. The CDR3 here is CASSLGNGRGVDEQFF. The CDR3 nucleotides are TGCGCCAGCAGCTTGGGGAACGGGAGAGGGGTCGATGAGCAGTTCTTC.

This chain links TRBV21-1 with TRBJ2-3; the table's D call TRBD1 went unverified against the DNA. TRBV21-1 is noted as a pseudogene. The CDR3 length is 15 residues. As DNA, the CDR3 is TGTGCCAGCAGCACCCGGGACAGGGTATCAGATACGCAGTATTTT. As protein: CASSTRDRVSDTQYF.

J is TRBJ2-1 and V is TRBV7-9; D not resolved. CDR3 length: 13 amino acids. V was cut by 4 bases and J by 5 bases, with 9 bases left in between. Germline CDR1 is SEHNR and CDR2 is FQNEAQ (reference sequence). The chain's CDR3 is CASSSPLDNEQFF. The CDR3 nucleotides are TGTGCCAGCAGCTCGCCGCTAGACAATGAGCAGTTCTTC.

The gene calls are TRBV18 and TRBJ1-2; 8 bases are a match to TRBD1. CDR1 and CDR2 (germline): KGHSH, LQKENI. Germline trimming cut 4 bases from V and 8 bases from J; bases unmatched to any gene: 6. This CDR3 comprises 13 residues. The CDR3 nucleotides read TGTGCCAGCTCACTCGGACAGGGAAGCGGCTACACCTTC. As protein: CASSLGQGSGYTF.

This clone was seen a single time. V and J are TRBV29-1 and TRBJ1-1, with unresolved D. Trimming removed 5 bases at V and 1 base at J, with 17 bases between. CDR1 and CDR2 from the germline V gene are SQVTM and ANQGSEA. CDR3 size: 15 residues. The CDR3 spells CSVIGSRGKNTEAFF. CDR3 sequence (DNA): TGCAGCGTTATCGGGAGTCGAGGGAAGAACACTGAAGCTTTCTTT.

The V gene is TRBV6-2 or TRBV6-3, the J gene TRBJ2-2; 14 positions match TRBD2. Germline CDR1 MNHEY, CDR2 SVGEGT. Unmatched junction bases numbered 14, after V lost 2 bases and J lost 3 bases. This CDR3 contains 21 residues. Written as DNA, the CDR3 is TGTGCCAGCAGTTACCCGCCACCAAAATCGGGACTAGCGGGAGACACCGGGGAGCTGTTTTTT. The encoded protein is CASSYPPPKSGLAGDTGELFF.

The gene calls are TRBV7-6 and TRBJ2-5, with D uncertain. Germline V CDR1 and CDR2: SGHVS, FNYEAQ. The CDR3 length is 15 residues. V shed 1 base and J shed 2 bases, with 11 bases lying between them. The CDR3 protein is CASSLGPLEQETQYF. CDR3 nucleotides: TGTGCCAGCAGCTTAGGGCCCCTGGAGCAAGAGACCCAGTACTTC. Supplemented by reference TRBV7-6 and TRBJ2-5, the full variable domain reads GAGVSQSPRYKVTKRGQDVALRCDPISGHVSLYWYRQALGQGPEFLTYFNYEAQQDKSGLPNDRFSAERPEGSISTLTIQRTEQRDSAMYRCASSLGPLEQETQYFGPGTRLLVL.

The chain carries TRBV10-3 and TRBJ1-1; 7 bases agree with TRBD1. The germline gives CDR1 ENHRY, CDR2 SYGVKD. The CDR3 is 11 residues long. Trimming took 7 bases from V and 4 from J; bases not matched to a gene: 0. CDR3 DNA: TGTGCCATCACAGGGGGCACTGAAGCTTTCTTT. It translates to CAITGGTEAFF.

The J gene is TRBJ2-5, the V gene TRBV18, with D perhaps matching TRBD2 (5 bases). CDR1 is KGHSH, CDR2 LQKENI, per germline. V was clipped by 3 bases and J by 6 bases, with 17 bases between them. The CDR3 has 15 residues. The CDR3 nucleotides are TGTGCCAGCTCACCGCAAACTCTCGACGGGAAGACCCAGTACTTC. It codes for CASSPQTLDGKTQYF.

Regarding this clone: The same CDR3 arises from other DNA sequences in this sample as well. This rearrangement joins TRBV12-3 or TRBV12-4 to TRBJ2-1; D not certain. The CDR3 covers 10 residues. V lost 5 bases and J lost 7, with 3 bases in between. The CDR3 sequence: CASSRNEQFF. In DNA, the CDR3 is TGTGCCAGCAGTCGGAATGAGCAGTTCTTC.

V usage is TRBV19 and J usage is TRBJ2-3; 13 bases line up with TRBD2. The germline V gene encodes CDR1 LNHDA and CDR2 SQIVND (reference sequence). The junction had 14 bases not matched to a gene; V was cut back by 7 bases and J by 1 base. CDR3 length equals 19 residues. DNA of the CDR3: TGTGCCAGTAATGCCGGGACTAGCGGGACCCCGAGAGGCACAGATACGCAGTATTTT. Its translation: CASNAGTSGTPRGTDTQYF.

This sequence joins TRBV10-3 and TRBJ1-4; D possibly corresponds to TRBD1 (6 bases). Per germline, CDR1 ENHRY and CDR2 SYGVKD. Trimming took off 4 bases at V and 4 bases at J, with 10 bases between the two ends. The CDR3 covers 14 residues. The CDR3 loop reads CAISVAGDNEKLFF. In DNA, the CDR3 is TGTGCCATCAGTGTGGCAGGGGATAATGAAAAACTGTTTTTT.

The chain joins TRBV18 to TRBJ1-1, with D perhaps matching TRBD1 (5 bases). The V gene's germline CDR1 is KGHSH and CDR2 LQKENI. V shed 0 bases and J shed 5 bases, with 13 bases lying between them. The CDR3 extends over 15 amino acids. Here the CDR3 reads CASSPPARETTEAFF. DNA of the CDR3: TGTGCCAGCTCACCACCAGCCAGGGAAACGACTGAAGCTTTCTTT.

This clone was detected only once. The chain uses TRBV5-1 and TRBJ2-1; 13 bases agree with TRBD2. Germline CDR1 is SGHRS and CDR2 is YFSETQ. This CDR3 is built from 17 residues. V shed 4 bases, J shed 5 bases, and the junction held 9 bases outside the gene matches. The CDR3 nucleotides are TGCGCCAGCAGCCAAGGAGGGACTAGCGGGACCCACAATGAGCAGTTCTTC. Translated: CASSQGGTSGTHNEQFF.

The V and J genes are TRBV24-1 and TRBJ1-4; 8 bases match TRBD1. The V gene end was trimmed by 10 bases and the J gene end by 3 bases; junction bases not matched to a gene: 3. The CDR3 totals 13 residues. The V gene's germline CDR1 is KGHDR and CDR2 SFDVKD. The CDR3 nucleotides are TGTGCCACGAACAGGGGGGCTAATGAAAAACTGTTTTTT. It encodes CATNRGANEKLFF.

V usage is TRBV2 and J usage is TRBJ2-1; D may be TRBD1 (5 bases). Germline CDR1 SNHLY, CDR2 FYNNEI. V was cut by 5 bases and J by 5 bases, with 16 bases left in between. The CDR3 is made up of 15 amino acids. CDR3 in amino acids: CASSFDSSHNNEQFF. The CDR3 nucleotides are TGTGCCAGCAGTTTCGACAGTTCCCACAACAATGAGCAGTTCTTC. The full variable domain, its missing parts supplied by reference TRBV2 and TRBJ2-1, is EPEVTQTPSHQVTQMGQEVILRCVPISNHLYFYWYRQILGQKVEFLVSFYNNEISEKSEIFDDQFSVERPDGSNFTLKIRSTKLEDSAMYFCASSFDSSHNNEQFFGPGTRLTVL.

V gene TRBV14 combines with J gene TRBJ2-3; D not resolved. Between the trimmed V and J ends, which lost 4 bases and 9 bases, there was a span of 8 bases. Per the germline V gene, CDR1 is SGHDN and CDR2 is FVKESK. This CDR3 contains 11 residues. CDR3 sequence reads: CASSLRETQYF. The CDR3 DNA reads as TGTGCCAGCAGCCTTAGAGAGACGCAGTATTTT.